Following are 28 T cell receptor beta chains from one sample sequenced in a study of CD8+ T cells in alopecia areata. Treatment specified: oral pan-JAK inhibitor, 5-10 mg twice daily. Extracted from the samples, RNA was reverse transcribed into cDNA to serve as the sequencing template. TCRdb's copy holds only in-frame clones and misses some; the assay was immunoSEQ multiplex PCR. The profile shows roughly 110,000 clones, less than 70% of them singletons. The sample consisted of CD4+ T cells sorted from blood, taken at week 24, from a patient treated with tofacitinib. These receptors originate from a human donor with alopecia areata.

The rearrangement uses TRBV27 and TRBJ1-6, with TRBD1 identical over 8 bases. V lost 4 bases and J lost 4; bases outside the gene matches: 0. Germline values: CDR1 MNHEY, CDR2 SMNVEV (reference sequence). The CDR3 spans 14 residues. The CDR3 sequence is CASSWTGYNSPLHF. CDR3 sequence (DNA): TGTGCCAGCAGTTGGACAGGGTATAATTCACCCCTCCACTTT.

This clone was counted ten times or more. The chain couples TRBV15 to TRBJ2-5; no clear D. Trimming cost V 0 bases and J 0 bases, with 8 bases left between them. The CDR3 covers 15 residues. Germline V gene data show CDR1 as LNHNV and CDR2 as YYDKDF (reference sequence). The CDR3 DNA reads TGTGCCACCAGCAGAGATATACAGAACCAAGAGACCCAGTACTTC. Its protein is CATSRDIQNQETQYF.

The rearrangement uses TRBV7-2 and TRBJ2-3; 7 bases align to TRBD1. The V gene end was trimmed by 8 bases and the J gene end by 4 bases; junction bases not matched to a gene: 9. In germline, CDR1 is SGHTA, CDR2 FQGNSA. This CDR3 contains 14 residues. The CDR3 spells CASLTGVFADTQYF. The CDR3 DNA reads TGTGCCAGCCTAACAGGGGTTTTTGCAGATACGCAGTATTTT.

A word on this clone: Other DNA sequences in this sample translate to the same CDR3. The rearrangement links TRBV29-1 to TRBJ1-1; no clear D gene. With 4 bases removed from V and 4 bases from J, the gap between germline ends came to 4 bases. There are 10 residues in the CDR3. Germline CDR1 SQVTM, CDR2 ANQGSEA. CDR3 in amino acids: CSVASTEAFF. CDR3 in DNA: TGCAGCGTTGCGAGCACTGAAGCTTTCTTT.

The chain employs TRBV7-9 and TRBJ2-2; D possibly corresponds to TRBD1 (6 bases). The CDR3 covers 15 residues. V was pared by 5 bases and J by 7 bases, with 17 bases between. The germline V gene has CDR1 SEHNR and CDR2 FQNEAQ (reference sequence). The CDR3 nucleotides are TGTGCCAGCAGCCAACACAGGGTTCGGGTCGGGGAGCTGTTTTTT. This translates into CASSQHRVRVGELFF.

The J gene is TRBJ1-1, the V gene TRBV6-5, with no clear D. There are 11 residues in the CDR3. With 8 bases removed from V and 1 base from J, the gap between germline ends came to 5 bases. Germline V gene sequence: CDR1 MNHEY, CDR2 SVGAGI. The CDR3 nucleotides are TGTGCCAGCCACTCGAACACTGAAGCTTTCTTT. Its translation: CASHSNTEAFF.

This chain connects TRBV30 to TRBJ1-5; weak D call: TRBD1 (5 bases). CDR1 is GTSNPN and CDR2 is SVGIG in the germline V gene (reference sequence). This CDR3 comprises 14 residues. The ends were cut back, 2 bases at V and 4 bases at J, with 12 bases in the middle. In DNA form, the CDR3 reads TGTGCCTGGAGTAAGGTGCAGGGAAATCAGCCCCAGCATTTT. Translated: CAWSKVQGNQPQHF.

The chain carries TRBV6-5 and TRBJ2-7; TRBD2 might be the D (5 bases). This CDR3 is built from 14 residues. The germline CDR1 and CDR2 sequences are MNHEY and SVGAGI. V was cut by 2 bases and J by 6 bases, with 14 bases left in between. The DNA for the CDR3 is TGTGCCAGCAGTTACACCGGGCTAGCTGGCGAGCAGTACTTC. It yields the protein CASSYTGLAGEQYF.

V gene TRBV5-6 combines with J gene TRBJ2-1; TRBD1 might be the D (6 bases). Per germline, CDR1 SGHDT and CDR2 YYEEEE. V was shortened by 3 bases and J by 9 bases, with 13 bases between the two germline ends. The CDR3 loop spans 13 amino acids. The CDR3 bases are TGTGCCAGCAGCTGGGGGCCTCGGGGTGAGCAGTTCTTC. It encodes CASSWGPRGEQFF.

The V call is TRBV15, the J call TRBJ2-7, with TRBD1 matching 7 bases. Germline values: CDR1 LNHNV, CDR2 YYDKDF (reference sequence). V trimming: 3 bases; J trimming: 7 bases; junction bases outside the gene matches: 12. The CDR3 loop spans 15 amino acids. CDR3 in DNA: TGTGCCACCAGCAGTTATCTACCGGGGACAGATGAGCAGTACTTC. Protein product: CATSSYLPGTDEQYF. The complete variable domain, with remaining parts taken from reference TRBV15 and TRBJ2-7, reads DAMVIQNPRYQVTQFGKPVTLSCSQTLNHNVMYWYQQKSSQAPKLLFHYYDKDFNNEADTPDNFQSRRPNTSFCFLDIRSPGLGDTAMYLCATSSYLPGTDEQYFGPGTRLTVT.

The rearrangement uses TRBV5-1 and TRBJ2-7; tentatively, D is TRBD1 (6 bases). Germline assignment: CDR1 SGHRS and CDR2 YFSETQ. This CDR3 region has 13 residues. V lost 4 bases and J 0 bases, leaving 8 bases between the germline ends. This CDR3 reads CASSQQGSYEQYF. CDR3 DNA sequence: TGCGCCAGCAGCCAACAGGGCTCCTACGAGCAGTACTTC.

V and J are TRBV4-3 and TRBJ1-1; a possible D gene is TRBD1 (6 bases). The germline CDR1 and CDR2 sequences are LGHNA and YSLEER. The CDR3 has 14 residues. V was shortened by 0 bases and J by 5 bases, with 10 bases between the two germline ends. The CDR3 DNA is TGCGCCAGCAGCCAAGATCAGGGGTTGACTGAAGCTTTCTTT. Its translation: CASSQDQGLTEAFF.

This chain uses TRBV5-1 with TRBJ2-7; D is perhaps TRBD1 (5 bases). The CDR3 extends over 12 amino acids. V shed 5 bases and J shed 5 bases, with 11 bases lying between them. Germline lookup yields CDR1 SGHRS and CDR2 YFSETQ. The CDR3 region is CASSPQAHEQYF. The DNA of the CDR3 is TGCGCCAGCAGTCCACAGGCCCACGAGCAGTACTTC.

This sequence joins TRBV5-1 and TRBJ2-5; D is ambiguous. Germline V gene sequence: CDR1 SGHRS, CDR2 YFSETQ. V was cut by 0 bases and J by 2 bases, with 5 bases left in between. The CDR3 loop spans 13 amino acids. The CDR3 region is CASSLAVQETQYF. Here the CDR3 DNA reads TGCGCCAGCAGCTTGGCCGTACAAGAGACCCAGTACTTC.

The V and J genes are TRBV15 and TRBJ1-6; D is unresolved. Between the trimmed V and J ends, which lost 2 bases and 7 bases, there was a span of 12 bases. This CDR3 has 15 amino acids. CDR1 LNHNV and CDR2 YYDKDF come from the germline V gene (reference sequence). This CDR3 reads CATSRLTGANSPLHF. Here the CDR3 DNA reads TGTGCCACCAGCAGATTGACCGGAGCAAATTCACCCCTCCACTTT.

In regard to this clone: The junction shows a germline mismatch at one end, possibly a read error. The chain is built from TRBV14 and TRBJ2-2; a weak D match, TRBD2 (6 bases). The CDR3 is 20 residues long. Germline values: CDR1 SGHDN, CDR2 FVKESK. CDR3 protein: CASSRVAGNPASPNAGELFF. CDR3 bases: TGTGCCAGCAGCCGGGTTGCGGGAAATCCGGCTAGCCCGAACGCCGGGGAGCTGTTTTTT. Using reference TRBV14 and TRBJ2-2 for the parts outside the CDR3, the full variable domain is EAGVTQFPSHSVIEKGQTVTLRCDPISGHDNLYWYRRVMGKEIKFLLHFVKESKQDESGMPNNRFLAERTGGTYSTLKVQPAELEDSGVYFCASSRVAGNPASPNAGELFFGEGSRLTVL.

This clone was picked up one time. The chain couples TRBV6-6 to TRBJ1-1; unclear D gene. The CDR3 runs to 12 residues. V dropped 10 bases and J dropped 0 bases, with 9 bases sitting between them. The V gene's germline CDR1 is MNHNY and CDR2 SVGAGI (reference sequence). The CDR3 region is CAIRAMNTEAFF. For the CDR3, the DNA is TGTGCCATCCGAGCGATGAACACTGAAGCTTTCTTT.

This chain links TRBV29-1 with TRBJ1-2; D not certain. Trimming cost V 5 bases and J 4 bases, with 14 bases left between them. CDR3 length: 13 amino acids. Germline CDR1 reads SQVTM; CDR2 reads ANQGSEA. DNA of the CDR3: TGCAGCGTTCGGGCGACCCCCAGCTATGGCTACACCTTC. Protein product: CSVRATPSYGYTF. Combining the CDR3 with reference TRBV29-1 and TRBJ1-2 gives the whole variable domain SAVISQKPSRDICQRGTSLTIQCQVDSQVTMMFWYRQQPGQSLTLIATANQGSEATYESGFVIDKFPISRPNLTFSTLTVSNMSPEDSSIYLCSVRATPSYGYTFGSGTRLTVV.

J is TRBJ1-2 and V is TRBV5-6, with a tentative D call TRBD1 (5 bases). Trimming shortened V by 5 bases and J by 4 bases, and 15 bases separated the two germline ends. CDR3 size: 14 residues. Looked up from germline, CDR1 is SGHDT and CDR2 is YYEEEE. In nucleotides, the CDR3 is TGTGCCAGCAGACGGGGCGGAGAAGTCTATGGCTACACCTTC. This translates into CASRRGGEVYGYTF.

This clone was seen a few times. The chain is built from TRBV4-2 and TRBJ2-1; 7 positions match TRBD1. This CDR3 has 14 amino acids. J was trimmed by 5 bases and V by 2 bases; bases with no gene match: 3. Germline V gives CDR1 LGHNA, CDR2 YNFKEQ. CDR3 in amino acids: CASSQPQGDNEQFF. The CDR3 DNA sequence: TGTGCCAGCAGCCAACCCCAGGGGGACAATGAGCAGTTCTTC.

This clone was observed a few times. Additional DNA sequences in this sample encode the identical CDR3. The chain couples TRBV27 to TRBJ2-5; possibly TRBD1 for D (5 bases). The CDR3 totals 13 residues. CDR1 MNHEY and CDR2 SMNVEV come from the germline V gene (reference sequence). V was shortened by 3 bases and J by 5 bases, with 10 bases between the two germline ends. Here the CDR3 reads CASSFGRGETQYF. As DNA, the CDR3 is TGTGCCAGCAGTTTTGGAAGGGGTGAGACCCAGTACTTC.

The chain uses TRBV7-2 and TRBJ2-5; D ambiguous. Trimming left V 1 base short and J 4 bases short, with 10 bases between. This CDR3 contains 14 residues. CDR1 is SGHTA and CDR2 is FQGNSA in the germline V gene. The CDR3 DNA is TGTGCCAGCAGCTTAGGGCCCGTAGGAGAGACCCAGTACTTC. It encodes CASSLGPVGETQYF.

The chain uses TRBV7-9 and TRBJ2-3; 9 bases match TRBD1. The CDR3 spans 15 residues. Germline CDR1 reads SEHNR; CDR2 reads FQNEAQ (reference sequence). Trimming at V came to 4 bases and at J to 3 bases, leaving 5 bases not matched to a gene. The CDR3 sequence: CASSSDRGGTDTQYF. In DNA form, the CDR3 reads TGTGCCAGCAGCTCGGACAGGGGAGGGACAGATACGCAGTATTTT.

The chain uses TRBV18 and TRBJ2-7; a weak D match, TRBD1 (6 bases). Germline V gene sequence: CDR1 KGHSH, CDR2 LQKENI. V lost 0 bases and J 3 bases, leaving 15 bases between the germline ends. The CDR3 is 16 residues long. CDR3: CASSPPKAQGLYEQYF. The CDR3 DNA reads TGTGCCAGCTCACCACCGAAAGCACAGGGCCTCTACGAGCAGTACTTC.

V is TRBV5-1 and J is TRBJ1-2; unclear D gene. Germline V gene lookup returns CDR1 SGHRS and CDR2 YFSETQ. The CDR3 has 12 residues. V was trimmed by 0 bases and J by 4 bases, leaving 4 bases between them. As DNA, the CDR3 is TGCGCCAGCAGCTTGGTTGGCTATGGCTACACCTTC. As protein: CASSLVGYGYTF.

V and J are TRBV4-2 and TRBJ2-7, with 8 bases that match TRBD1. The V segment lost 6 bases and the J segment 3 bases; nucleotides outside the gene matches: 13. The germline CDR1 and CDR2 sequences are LGHNA and YNFKEQ. The CDR3 length is 16 residues. This CDR3 reads CASSRAAQGAVYEQYF. In DNA form, the CDR3 reads TGTGCCAGCAGTCGAGCCGCCCAGGGGGCGGTCTACGAGCAGTACTTC.

CDR3 in DNA: TGTGCCAGCAGCTTAGATCTCGCGGTCGAGCAGTTCTTC. Encoded protein: CASSLDLAVEQFF. The chain carries TRBV11-2 and TRBJ2-1, with D uncertain. Between the trimmed V and J ends, which lost 0 bases and 10 bases, there was a span of 10 bases. CDR3 length equals 13 residues. Germline CDR1 reads SGHAT; CDR2 reads FQNNGV. Combining the CDR3 with reference TRBV11-2 and TRBJ2-1 gives the whole variable domain EAGVAQSPRYKIIEKRQSVAFWCNPISGHATLYWYQQILGQGPKLLIQFQNNGVVDDSQLPKDRFSAERLKGVDSTLKIQPAKLEDSAVYLCASSLDLAVEQFFGPGTRLTVL.

CDR3 loop: CASTLMGQIYGYTF. The CDR3 nucleotides read TGTGCCAGTACCCTGATGGGACAGATATATGGCTACACCTTC. The rearrangement uses TRBV19 and TRBJ1-2, with 7 bases that match TRBD1. This CDR3 contains 14 residues. V gave up 7 bases and J gave up 5 bases; unmatched junction bases: 10. Per germline, CDR1 LNHDA and CDR2 SQIVND (reference sequence).